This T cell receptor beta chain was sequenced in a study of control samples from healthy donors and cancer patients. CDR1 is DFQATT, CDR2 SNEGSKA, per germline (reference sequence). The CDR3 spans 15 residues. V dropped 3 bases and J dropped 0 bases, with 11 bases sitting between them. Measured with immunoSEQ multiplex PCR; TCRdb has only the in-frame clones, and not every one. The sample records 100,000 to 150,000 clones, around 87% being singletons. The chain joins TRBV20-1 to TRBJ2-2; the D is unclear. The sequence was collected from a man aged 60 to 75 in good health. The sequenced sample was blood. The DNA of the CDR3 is TGCAGTGCTAGTGCAATCCCCCCGAACACCGGGGAGCTGTTTTTT. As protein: CSASAIPPNTGELFF.